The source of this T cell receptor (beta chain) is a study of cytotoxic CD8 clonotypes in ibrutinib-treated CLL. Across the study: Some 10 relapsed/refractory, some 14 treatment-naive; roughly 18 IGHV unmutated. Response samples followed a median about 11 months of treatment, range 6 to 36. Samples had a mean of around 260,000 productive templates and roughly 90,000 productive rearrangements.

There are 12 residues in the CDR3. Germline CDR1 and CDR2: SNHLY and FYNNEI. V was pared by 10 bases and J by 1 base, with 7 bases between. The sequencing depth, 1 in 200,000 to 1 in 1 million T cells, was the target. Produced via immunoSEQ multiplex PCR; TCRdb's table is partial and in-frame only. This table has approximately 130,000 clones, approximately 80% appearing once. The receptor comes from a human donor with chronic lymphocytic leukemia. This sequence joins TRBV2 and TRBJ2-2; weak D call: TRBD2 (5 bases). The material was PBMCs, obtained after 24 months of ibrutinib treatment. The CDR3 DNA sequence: TGTGCCAAAGAGGGGAACACCGGGGAGCTGTTTTTT. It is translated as CAKEGNTGELFF.